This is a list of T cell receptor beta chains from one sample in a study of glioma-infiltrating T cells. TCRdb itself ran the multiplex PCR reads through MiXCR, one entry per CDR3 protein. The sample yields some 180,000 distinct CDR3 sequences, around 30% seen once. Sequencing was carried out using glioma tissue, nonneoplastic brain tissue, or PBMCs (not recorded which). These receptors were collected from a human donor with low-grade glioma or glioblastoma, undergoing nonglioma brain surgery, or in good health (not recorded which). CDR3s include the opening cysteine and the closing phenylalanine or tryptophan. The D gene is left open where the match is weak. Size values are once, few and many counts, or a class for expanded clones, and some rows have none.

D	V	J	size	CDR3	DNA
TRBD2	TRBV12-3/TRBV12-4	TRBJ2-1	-	CASSPWATAGAAYNEQFF	TGTGCCAGCAGTCCGTGGGCGACAGCGGGAGCGGCCTACAATGAGCAGTTCTTC
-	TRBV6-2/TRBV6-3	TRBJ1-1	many	CASSYSLGPGDRLGWDTEAFF	TGTGCCAGCAGTTACTCGCTGGGGCCTGGAGATCGTTTAGGTTGGGACACTGAAGCTTTCTTT
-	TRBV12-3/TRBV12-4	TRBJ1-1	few	CASQEGQVFFF	TGTGCCAGCCAAGAGGGGCAGGTTTTCTTCTTT
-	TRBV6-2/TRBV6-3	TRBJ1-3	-	CASIPRRVGRGNTIYF	TGTGCCAGCATTCCCCGCCGGGTCGGAAGAGGAAACACCATATATTTT
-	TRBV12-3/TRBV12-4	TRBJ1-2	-	CASSPPTPSANYGYTF	TGTGCCAGCAGCCCCCCCACTCCCTCAGCTAACTATGGCTACACCTTC
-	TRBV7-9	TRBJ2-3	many	CASSLGGGMTDTQYF	TGTGCCAGCAGCTTAGGCGGAGGGATGACAGATACGCAGTATTTT
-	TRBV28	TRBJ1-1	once	CVSREATYYMNTEAFF	TGTGTCAGCAGGGAAGCGACATACTACATGAACACTGAAGCTTTCTTT
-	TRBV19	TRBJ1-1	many	CASSSHRQASNTEAFF	TGTGCCAGTAGTTCCCACCGACAGGCCTCGAACACTGAAGCTTTCTTT
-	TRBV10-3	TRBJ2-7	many	CAISESTGLQYF	TGTGCCATCAGTGAGTCTACAGGTCTGCAGTACTTC
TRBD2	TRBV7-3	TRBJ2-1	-	CASSLSTSSHEQFF	TGTGCCAGCAGCTTGTCGACTAGCAGCCATGAGCAGTTCTTC
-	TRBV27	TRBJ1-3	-	CASSSTRGRGNTIYF	TGTGCCAGCAGCTCCACGAGGGGCCGTGGAAACACCATATATTTT
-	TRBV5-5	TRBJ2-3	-	CASSLELAGWPTDTQYF	TGTGCCAGCAGCTTAGAGTTGGCGGGATGGCCCACAGATACGCAGTATTTT
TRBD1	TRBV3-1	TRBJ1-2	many	CASSPGGDSAYGYTF	TGTGCCAGCAGCCCGGGCGGGGACAGTGCCTATGGCTACACCTTC
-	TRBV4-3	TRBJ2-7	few	CASSQDSRSGEQYF	TGCGCCAGCAGCCAAGATTCCCGTTCGGGGGAGCAGTACTTC
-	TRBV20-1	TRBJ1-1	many	CSAPSGHRVAEAFF	TGCAGTGCCCCATCAGGTCACAGGGTAGCCGAAGCTTTCTTT
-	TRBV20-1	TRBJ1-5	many	CSARDFKEQVEVNQPQHF	TGCAGTGCTAGAGATTTTAAGGAGCAGGTAGAGGTGAATCAGCCCCAGCATTTT
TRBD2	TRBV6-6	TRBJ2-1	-	CAARRGTSVKYKQFF	TGTGCCGCTCGGAGAGGGACTAGCGTAAAATATAAGCAGTTCTTC
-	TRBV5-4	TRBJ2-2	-	CASSFTGPTGELFF	TGTGCCAGCAGCTTTACAGGGCCCACCGGGGAGCTGTTTTTT
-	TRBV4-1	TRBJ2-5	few	CASSQLFSETQYF	TGCGCCAGCAGCCAGCTCTTCTCGGAGACCCAGTACTTC
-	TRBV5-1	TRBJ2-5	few	CASSLNPATAETQYF	TGCGCCAGCAGCTTGAACCCAGCCACCGCTGAGACCCAGTACTTC
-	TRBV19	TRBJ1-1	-	CASSELILTEAFF	TGTGCCAGTAGTGAACTTATCTTGACTGAAGCTTTCTTT
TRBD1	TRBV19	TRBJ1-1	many	CASSIGTDTEAFF	TGTGCCAGTAGTATCGGGACAGACACTGAAGCTTTCTTT
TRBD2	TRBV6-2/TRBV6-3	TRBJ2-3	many	CASSGHEISGSTQYF	TGTGCCAGTTCGGGACATGAAATAAGCGGGAGTACGCAGTATTTT
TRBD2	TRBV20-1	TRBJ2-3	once	CSARDSGSVPDTQYF	TGCAGTGCTAGAGATAGCGGGAGTGTGCCAGATACGCAGTATTTT
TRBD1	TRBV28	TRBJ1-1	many	CASRTGTGGLWAFF	TGTGCCAGCAGAACCGGGACAGGCGGCCTGTGGGCTTTCTTT
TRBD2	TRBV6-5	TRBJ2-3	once	CASRGSGTSTDTQYF	TGTGCCAGCAGGGGTAGCGGGACTAGCACAGATACGCAGTATTTT
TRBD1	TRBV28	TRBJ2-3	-	CASSSTGTGLYEHYF	TGTGCCAGCAGTTCAACCGGGACAGGGCTTTACGAGCACTATTTT